A single sample is the source of the 10 T cell receptor beta chains below, sequenced in a study of human T cells and chemical hapten exposure. TCRdb re-derived calls from the RACE reads in MiXCR, one entry per CDR3 protein. The sample carries over 80,000 distinct CDR3 sequences, roughly 11% recorded once. Time point described: patch test 3, about 24 weeks after DPC sensitization. Treatment of the sample: therapeutic diphenylcyclopropenone sensitization with weekly scalp DPC. The input for sequencing was whole blood, taken in connection with sensitization to the hapten diphenylcyclopropenone (DPC). The receptor source for this set is a woman aged 25 to 39 with alopecia areata. Some clones in this sample may be carry-over from other donors' samples.

As DNA, the CDR3 is TGCAGTGCCTTACCCCGGGGGGGGACTGGCAATGAGCAGTTCTTC. It encodes CSALPRGGTGNEQFF. The chain couples TRBV20-1 to TRBJ2-1; 8 nucleotides agree with TRBD2. The trim removed 6 bases at V and 6 bases at J, leaving 13 bases unmatched. The CDR3 has 15 amino acids. Germline lookup yields CDR1 DFQATT and CDR2 SNEGSKA (reference sequence).

This clonotype was observed a few times. The chain employs TRBV28 and TRBJ1-2, with 11 positions matching TRBD1. CDR3 length: 15 amino acids. The J segment lost 8 bases and the V segment lost 4 bases, leaving 9 bases of the junction unmatched. Germline values: CDR1 MDHEN, CDR2 SYDVKM. The CDR3 loop is CASSSPGQGALGYTF. In DNA, the CDR3 is TGTGCCAGCAGTTCCCCAGGACAGGGGGCTTTGGGCTACACCTTC.

This clonotype occurred many times. V and J are TRBV18 and TRBJ1-2; no definite D call. V was cut by 2 bases and J by 6 bases, with 16 bases left in between. The germline V gene has CDR1 KGHSH and CDR2 LQKENI. The CDR3 contains 15 residues. CDR3 DNA: TGTGCCAGCTCACCATCAATCTCAGGTTTCGATGGCTACACCTTC. Residues: CASSPSISGFDGYTF. Filled out from reference TRBV18 and TRBJ1-2, the complete variable domain reads NAGVMQNPRHLVRRRGQEARLRCSPMKGHSHVYWYRQLPEEGLKFMVYLQKENIIDESGMPKERFSAEFPKEGPSILRIQQVVRGDSAAYFCASSPSISGFDGYTFGSGTRLTVV.

This clonotype was observed at least ten times. The chain links TRBV5-5 to TRBJ2-3; D is ambiguous. Germline CDR1 SGHKS, CDR2 YYEKEE (reference sequence). The CDR3 runs 13 residues. V was pared by 3 bases and J by 2 bases, with 7 bases between. In nucleotides, the CDR3 is TGTGCCAGCAGCTCCCGGCACACAGATACGCAGTATTTT. Translation: CASSSRHTDTQYF.

The V gene is TRBV20-1, the J gene TRBJ2-3, with 11 bases lining up with TRBD2. Trimming cost V 3 bases and J 4 bases; bases outside gene matches: 15. Per the germline V gene, CDR1 is DFQATT and CDR2 is SNEGSKA (reference sequence). The CDR3 runs 18 residues. The CDR3 nucleotides read TGCAGTGCTAGCGCCACTAGCGGGAGCTACTTGAAGTCAGATACGCAGTATTTT. Translation: CSASATSGSYLKSDTQYF.

This clonotype occurred many times. V and J are TRBV6-6 and TRBJ2-3; 8 nucleotides agree with TRBD2. The V gene's germline CDR1 is MNHNY and CDR2 SVGAGI (reference sequence). This CDR3 has 15 amino acids. The junction had 8 bases not matched to a gene; V was cut back by 5 bases and J by 4 bases. CDR3 loop: CASSEASGLADTQYF. The CDR3 DNA reads as TGTGCCAGCAGTGAAGCTAGCGGGCTGGCAGATACGCAGTATTTT.

This clonotype was recorded many times. V is TRBV4-2 and J is TRBJ2-2; no firm D call. Germline CDR1 is LGHNA and CDR2 is YNFKEQ. The CDR3 is 16 residues long. V was shortened by 5 bases and J by 0 bases, with 13 bases between the two germline ends. The CDR3 DNA reads as TGTGCCAGCAGCGTAAGATCTGGGGCGAACACCGGGGAGCTGTTTTTT. Protein product: CASSVRSGANTGELFF.

By share of the sample, this clonotype is medium-sized. J is TRBJ2-1 and V is TRBV29-1; 10 nucleotides match TRBD1. Trimming at V came to 8 bases and at J to 9 bases, leaving 13 bases not matched to a gene. CDR3 length: 14 amino acids. Germline loops: CDR1 SQVTM, CDR2 ANQGSEA. The CDR3 region is CSSRPGTGAGEQFF. DNA of the CDR3: TGCAGCTCCCGTCCCGGGACAGGGGCAGGTGAGCAGTTCTTC.

This clonotype was seen ten or more times. The chain has TRBV6-5 and TRBJ2-3; 10 bases are a match to TRBD2. In germline, CDR1 is MNHEY, CDR2 SVGAGI. The CDR3 is made up of 17 amino acids. The trim removed 0 bases at V and 2 bases at J, leaving 5 bases unmatched. Here the CDR3 DNA reads TGTGCCAGCAGTTACTCGATCAGCGGGGGGGTCACAGATACGCAGTATTTT. It yields the protein CASSYSISGGVTDTQYF.

The genes are TRBV5-5 and TRBJ1-1; possibly TRBD1 for D (6 bases). The V end lost 2 bases, the J end lost 4 bases, and 12 bases lay between the germline ends. This CDR3 is 14 amino acids long. Germline-derived CDR1 and CDR2 are SGHKS and YYEKEE (reference sequence). The CDR3 sequence is CASSLQGPFTEAFF. Written as DNA, the CDR3 is TGTGCCAGCAGCTTACAGGGTCCCTTCACTGAAGCTTTCTTT.